Listed here are 20 T cell receptor beta chains from one sample, sequenced in a study of response to subunit inactivated influenza vaccine. TCRdb used MiXCR to reprocess the RT-PCR reads, holding one entry per CDR3 protein. The table includes some 600,000 distinct CDR3 sequences, around 15% detected once. The source material was PBMCs from blood, sampled around 15 days before vaccination. The receptors shown here come from a man aged 45-65 years who received an inactivated influenza vaccine.

The chain employs TRBV7-2 and TRBJ1-4; no definite D call. The V gene lost 7 bases and the J gene lost 2 bases, with 8 bases spanning the gap. The V gene's germline CDR1 is SGHTA and CDR2 FQGNSA. The CDR3 has 13 residues. The CDR3 coding sequence is TGTGCCAGCAACCTTCCCACTAATGAAAAACTGTTTTTT. It is translated as CASNLPTNEKLFF.

The chain links TRBV5-1 to TRBJ2-3; TRBD2 agrees at 12 bases. The germline V gene encodes CDR1 SGHRS and CDR2 YFSETQ. The CDR3 sequence is 19 residues long. The V segment lost 0 bases and the J segment 4 bases; nucleotides outside the gene matches: 12. The CDR3 DNA sequence: TGCGCCAGCAGCTTGGATCCAGGTCCGACTAGCGGGAGACCAGATACGCAGTATTTT. It encodes CASSLDPGPTSGRPDTQYF.

The chain joins TRBV7-9 to TRBJ1-4; D is unresolved. V was cut by 3 bases and J by 7 bases, with 9 bases left in between. The CDR3 sequence is 13 residues long. Per germline, CDR1 SEHNR and CDR2 FQNEAQ (reference sequence). The CDR3 loop reads CASSFAVAEKLFF. CDR3 bases: TGTGCCAGCAGCTTCGCGGTAGCTGAAAAACTGTTTTTT.

This clonotype was seen a handful of times. The V call is TRBV5-5, the J call TRBJ2-7, with TRBD1 matching 8 bases. The length of the CDR3 is 18 residues. V was clipped by 1 base and J by 5 bases; unmatched bases: 17. Germline V gene lookup returns CDR1 SGHKS and CDR2 YYEKEE (reference sequence). The CDR3 protein is CASSLWVELWRTGNEQYF. For the CDR3, the DNA is TGTGCCAGCAGCTTGTGGGTAGAGCTTTGGCGGACAGGGAACGAGCAGTACTTC.

This clonotype has more than one count but fewer than ten. The gene calls are TRBV5-1 and TRBJ2-2, with D unclear. The V end lost 4 bases, the J end lost 5 bases, and 9 bases lay between the germline ends. The germline CDR1 and CDR2 sequences are SGHRS and YFSETQ. This CDR3 comprises 13 residues. As DNA, the CDR3 is TGCGCCAGCAGCGCTACAGAGACCGGGGAGCTGTTTTTT. Its protein is CASSATETGELFF.

J is TRBJ2-7 and V is TRBV7-2; tentative D call: TRBD1 (5 bases). The CDR3 has 14 residues. The V end lost 2 bases, the J end lost 0 bases, and 8 bases lay between the germline ends. Germline V CDR1 and CDR2: SGHTA, FQGNSA. The CDR3 DNA reads as TGTGCCAGCAGCTTATGGACAACCTCCTACGAGCAGTACTTC. Residues: CASSLWTTSYEQYF. Full variable domain (remainder filled in from reference TRBV7-2 and TRBJ2-7): GAGVSQSPSNKVTEKGKDVELRCDPISGHTALYWYRQSLGQGLEFLIYFQGNSAPDKSGLPSDRFSAERTGGSVSTLTIQRTQQEDSAVYLCASSLWTTSYEQYFGPGTRLTVT.

This clonotype was seen a few times. This rearrangement joins TRBV7-2 to TRBJ2-1; D unclear. V was pared by 5 bases and J by 10 bases, with 21 bases between. The CDR3 has 15 residues. Germline-derived CDR1 and CDR2 are SGHTA and FQGNSA. The CDR3 region is CASSQAPVPGGEQFF. For the CDR3, the DNA is TGTGCCAGCAGCCAGGCGCCAGTCCCGGGCGGAGAGCAGTTCTTC.

The CDR3 loop reads CASSYSVSGTYEQYF. The DNA for the CDR3 is TGTGCCAGCAGTTACTCCGTATCGGGAACCTACGAGCAGTACTTC. The V call is TRBV6-5, the J call TRBJ2-7; D is perhaps TRBD2 (5 bases). The V end lost 0 bases, the J end lost 2 bases, and 11 bases lay between the germline ends. Germline loops: CDR1 MNHEY, CDR2 SVGAGI. The CDR3 consists of 15 residues.

CDR3: CSAREGNEKLFF. The CDR3 DNA follows: TGCAGTGCTAGGGAGGGAAACGAAAAACTGTTTTTT. The V and J genes are TRBV20-1 and TRBJ1-4; no reliable D call. Per germline, CDR1 DFQATT and CDR2 SNEGSKA (reference sequence). The CDR3 covers 12 residues. V dropped 3 bases and J dropped 8 bases, with 10 bases sitting between them.

This clonotype turned up a few times. V usage is TRBV4-2 and J usage is TRBJ1-4; D not certain. Per germline, CDR1 LGHNA and CDR2 YNFKEQ. The CDR3 extends over 12 amino acids. The ends were cut back, 4 bases at V and 7 bases at J, with 7 bases in the middle. CDR3 nucleotide sequence: TGTGCCAGCAGCCGGGAGGGTGAAAAACTGTTTTTT. This encodes CASSREGEKLFF.

DNA of the CDR3: TGTGCCAGCAGGAATTTTGTGGGGGAGCTGTTTTTT. Its translation is CASRNFVGELFF. The chain combines TRBV12-3 or TRBV12-4 with TRBJ2-2; D gene ambiguous. Trimming pared 6 bases from V and 8 bases from J, leaving 10 bases between. The CDR3 length is 12 residues.

This clonotype showed up just a few times. The rearrangement uses TRBV7-8 and TRBJ2-5, with D maybe TRBD1 (6 bases). CDR1 SGHVS and CDR2 FQNEAQ come from the germline V gene. The V gene lost 4 bases and the J gene lost 5 bases, with 11 bases spanning the gap. The CDR3 covers 13 residues. The CDR3 region is CASSSNRDETQYF. The CDR3 DNA sequence: TGTGCCAGCAGCTCTAACAGGGACGAGACCCAGTACTTC.

The V and J genes are TRBV11-2 and TRBJ2-7; D might be TRBD2 (6 bases). V lost 1 base and J 0 bases, leaving 13 bases between the germline ends. Germline V CDR1 and CDR2: SGHAT, FQNNGV. The CDR3 runs 16 residues. CDR3 DNA sequence: TGTGCCAGCAGCTTAGCGATCGGGGAGGCCTCCTACGAGCAGTACTTC. Translation gives CASSLAIGEASYEQYF. Using reference TRBV11-2 and TRBJ2-7 for the parts outside the CDR3, the full variable domain is EAGVAQSPRYKIIEKRQSVAFWCNPISGHATLYWYQQILGQGPKLLIQFQNNGVVDDSQLPKDRFSAERLKGVDSTLKIQPAKLEDSAVYLCASSLAIGEASYEQYFGPGTRLTVT.

The chain couples TRBV29-1 to TRBJ2-5, with a weak D call TRBD2 (6 bases). This CDR3 has 14 residues. Germline CDR1 reads SQVTM; CDR2 reads ANQGSEA. Trimming took off 4 bases at V and 2 bases at J, with 14 bases between the two ends. The CDR3 nucleotides are TGCAGCGTTGTCGGCGGGGCCTTTCAAGAGACCCAGTACTTC. This sequence encodes CSVVGGAFQETQYF. Combining the CDR3 with reference TRBV29-1 and TRBJ2-5 gives the whole variable domain SAVISQKPSRDICQRGTSLTIQCQVDSQVTMMFWYRQQPGQSLTLIATANQGSEATYESGFVIDKFPISRPNLTFSTLTVSNMSPEDSSIYLCSVVGGAFQETQYFGPGTRLLVL.

V and J are TRBV5-4 and TRBJ2-3, with 11 bases matching TRBD1. Trimming cost V 0 bases and J 4 bases; bases outside gene matches: 7. Germline V gene data show CDR1 as SGHNT and CDR2 as YYREEE (reference sequence). The CDR3 is 17 residues long. The CDR3 spells CASSLGAGQGASDTQYF. The CDR3 region has the DNA TGTGCCAGCAGCTTGGGAGCCGGACAGGGGGCTTCAGATACGCAGTATTTT.

The rearrangement uses TRBV15 and TRBJ2-7, with D possibly TRBD1 on 6 matching bases. CDR1 and CDR2 (germline): LNHNV, YYDKDF (reference sequence). The CDR3 sequence is 14 residues long. V was clipped by 2 bases and J by 2 bases, with 10 bases between them. This chain's CDR3 is CATSRTGFAYEQYF. CDR3 DNA sequence: TGTGCCACCAGCAGAACAGGGTTCGCCTACGAGCAGTACTTC.

This clonotype was counted at least ten times. This chain uses TRBV12-3 or TRBV12-4 with TRBJ2-1, with unresolved D. The CDR3 is 12 residues long. V lost 2 bases, J lost 9 bases, and 8 bases lay in between. The CDR3 here is CASSLRHREQFF. CDR3 nucleotides: TGTGCCAGCAGTTTAAGGCATCGTGAGCAGTTCTTC.

The gene calls are TRBV20-1 and TRBJ2-3; tentatively, D is TRBD1 (5 bases). Germline CDR1 is DFQATT and CDR2 is SNEGSKA (reference sequence). V gave up 6 bases and J gave up 2 bases, with 15 bases separating them. The CDR3 is 14 amino acids. The CDR3 DNA follows: TGCAGTGCCGCGACAGACTCGGTCACAGATACGCAGTATTTT. Translating it yields CSAATDSVTDTQYF.

This clonotype has a handful of counts. The chain has TRBV7-9 and TRBJ1-1; D is unclear. V lost 3 bases, J lost 3 bases, and 5 bases lay in between. In germline, CDR1 is SEHNR, CDR2 FQNEAQ (reference sequence). This CDR3 region has 12 residues. CDR3 DNA sequence: TGTGCCAGCAGCTTCAGGCACACTGAAGCTTTCTTT. Residues: CASSFRHTEAFF.

The V call is TRBV28, the J call TRBJ2-2; D may correspond to TRBD1 or TRBD2 (5 bases each). Trimming left V 3 bases short and J 9 bases short, with 11 bases between. CDR1 and CDR2 (germline): MDHEN, SYDVKM. CDR3 length equals 13 residues. The CDR3 DNA reads TGTGCCAGCAGTTTCCAGGGAGCGTGGGAGCTGTTTTTT. Translating it yields CASSFQGAWELFF.